One sample yielded the 20 T cell receptor beta chains listed below, sequenced in a study of PD-L1 blockade in urothelial cancer. This sample's time point: pretreatment peripheral blood. Produced via immunoSEQ multiplex PCR; TCRdb's table is partial and in-frame only. The sample comprises tens of thousands of clones, roughly 89% of which are singletons, and over 12% rests with the top ten. The sequenced sample was PBMCs, obtained around atezolizumab (anti-PD-L1) treatment. Every receptor here comes from an older woman with urothelial cancer.

J is TRBJ2-7 and V is TRBV5-1; 8 nucleotides align to TRBD2. Germline V CDR1 and CDR2: SGHRS, YFSETQ. This CDR3 spans 15 amino acids. V shed 3 bases, J shed 2 bases, and the junction held 7 bases outside the gene matches. DNA for the CDR3: TGCGCCAGCAGCTCGGGTGGACTAGCTACCTACGAGCAGTACTTC. This sequence encodes CASSSGGLATYEQYF.

The chain joins TRBV11-2 to TRBJ2-7, with 8 bases identical to TRBD2. The ends lost 0 bases at V and 0 bases at J; junction bases unmatched: 4. Germline CDR1 is SGHAT and CDR2 is FQNNGV. There are 16 residues in the CDR3. The CDR3 reads CASSLEAGGYSYEQYF. CDR3 nucleotides: TGTGCCAGCAGCTTAGAGGCGGGAGGATACTCCTACGAGCAGTACTTC.

The chain links TRBV6-5 to TRBJ2-5, with 8 nucleotides matching TRBD2. Germline V gene sequence: CDR1 MNHEY, CDR2 SVGAGI. The J segment lost 4 bases and the V segment lost 6 bases, leaving 10 bases of the junction unmatched. The CDR3 has 15 residues. The CDR3 spells CASSRIFAGGETQYF. CDR3 DNA sequence: TGTGCCAGCAGCCGTATTTTCGCGGGGGGAGAGACCCAGTACTTC.

The chain is built from TRBV2 and TRBJ2-3; possible D gene TRBD1, 5 bases. Germline CDR1 SNHLY, CDR2 FYNNEI. V was shortened by 4 bases and J by 13 bases, with 15 bases between the two germline ends. The CDR3 contains 12 residues. The CDR3 sequence is CASSGGSGREYF. The DNA for the CDR3 is TGTGCCAGCAGTGGGGGCTCGGGCAGGGAGTATTTT. Looking up the rest from reference TRBV2 and TRBJ2-3 gives the full variable domain: EPEVTQTPSHQVTQMGQEVILRCVPISNHLYFYWYRQILGQKVEFLVSFYNNEISEKSEIFDDQFSVERPDGSNFTLKIRSTKLEDSAMYFCASSGGSGREYFGPGTRLTVL.

The chain recombines TRBV9 with TRBJ2-1, with 13 bases lining up with TRBD2. V gave up 0 bases and J gave up 12 bases; unmatched junction bases: 6. The germline CDR1 and CDR2 sequences are SGDLS and YYNGEE. The CDR3 spans 15 residues. DNA of the CDR3: TGTGCCAGCAGCGTAGGGGGTTGGACTAGCGGGGGGCAGTTCTTC. This codes for CASSVGGWTSGGQFF. The full variable domain, in which reference TRBV9 and TRBJ2-1 provide the parts outside the CDR3, is DSGVTQTPKHLITATGQRVTLRCSPRSGDLSVYWYQQSLDQGLQFLIQYYNGEERAKGNILERFSAQQFPDLHSELNLSSLELGDSALYFCASSVGGWTSGGQFFGPGTRLTVL.

This chain links TRBV6-5 with TRBJ1-1; D might be TRBD1 (6 bases). The germline V gene encodes CDR1 MNHEY and CDR2 SVGAGI. With 5 bases removed from V and 3 bases from J, the gap between germline ends came to 10 bases. This CDR3 has 13 amino acids. The CDR3 loop is CASSTGPYTEAFF. The CDR3 bases are TGTGCCAGCAGTACAGGGCCCTACACTGAAGCTTTCTTT.

The chain uses TRBV10-1 and TRBJ2-2, with D perhaps matching TRBD2 (6 bases). The CDR3 is made up of 16 amino acids. V lost 2 bases, J lost 6 bases, and 16 bases lay in between. The germline CDR1 and CDR2 sequences are WNHNN and SYGVQD (reference sequence). CDR3 nucleotides: TGCGCCAGCAGTGAGGGTTCCGGGAGTCAGGCCGGGGAGCTGTTTTTT. Translated, it gives CASSEGSGSQAGELFF.

This chain links TRBV2 with TRBJ2-7; TRBD2 aligns across 14 bases. Germline CDR1 and CDR2: SNHLY and FYNNEI. Trimming removed 4 bases from V and 2 bases from J; junction bases left unmatched: 1. The CDR3 runs to 15 residues. The CDR3 DNA follows: TGTGCCAGCAGTGGACTAGCGGGAGGGGCCTACGAGCAGTACTTC. It codes for CASSGLAGGAYEQYF.

This chain uses TRBV2 with TRBJ2-7, with D maybe TRBD2 (6 bases). CDR1 SNHLY and CDR2 FYNNEI come from the germline V gene. Between the trimmed V and J ends, which lost 3 bases and 3 bases, there was a span of 12 bases. The CDR3 runs to 14 residues. The CDR3 bases are TGTGCCAGCAGTGATGGGGGGAAAATCTACGAGCAGTACTTC. It yields the protein CASSDGGKIYEQYF. Filled out from reference TRBV2 and TRBJ2-7, the complete variable domain reads EPEVTQTPSHQVTQMGQEVILRCVPISNHLYFYWYRQILGQKVEFLVSFYNNEISEKSEIFDDQFSVERPDGSNFTLKIRSTKLEDSAMYFCASSDGGKIYEQYFGPGTRLTVT.

CDR3 residues: CASSLGAGATSAQYF. The CDR3, as DNA: TGTGCCAGCAGCTTAGGAGCGGGGGCGACTTCGGCCCAGTACTTC. The J gene is TRBJ2-5, the V gene TRBV7-9; 8 nucleotides match TRBD2. The V gene's germline CDR1 is SEHNR and CDR2 FQNEAQ (reference sequence). This CDR3 region has 15 residues. The V and J ends lost 1 base and 9 bases, in that order; junction bases with no gene match: 10.

The rearrangement links TRBV29-1 to TRBJ2-3, with 8 bases aligning to TRBD2. The CDR3 length is 15 residues. CDR1 is SQVTM, CDR2 ANQGSEA, per germline. The V and J ends lost 4 bases and 4 bases, in that order; junction bases with no gene match: 10. CDR3 protein: CSVGLGGGNADTQYF. CDR3 bases: TGCAGCGTTGGATTAGGCGGGGGGAATGCAGATACGCAGTATTTT.

This chain uses TRBV7-3 with TRBJ2-3, with 16 bases fitting TRBD2. The CDR3 is 19 amino acids. J lost 5 bases, V lost 3 bases, and 11 bases had no gene match. Germline CDR1 SGHTA, CDR2 FQGTGA. The CDR3 DNA reads as TGTGCCAGCAGCTTCCACTTACCGGGACTAGCGGGGGGGCTAGATACGCAGTATTTT. It is translated as CASSFHLPGLAGGLDTQYF.

The chain combines TRBV10-3 with TRBJ1-1; possible D gene TRBD1, 5 bases. From germline, CDR1 is ENHRY and CDR2 SYGVKD. Trimming left V 3 bases short and J 11 bases short, with 16 bases between. The CDR3 covers 13 residues. The DNA of the CDR3 is TGTGCCATCAGTGATAGACAGTCCCTCTCTGCTTTCTTT. The encoded protein is CAISDRQSLSAFF.

V usage is TRBV19 and J usage is TRBJ2-6, with D possibly being TRBD1 (6 bases). The CDR3 consists of 15 residues. V was clipped by 2 bases and J by 2 bases, with 7 bases between them. Germline-derived CDR1 and CDR2 are LNHDA and SQIVND (reference sequence). CDR3 bases: TGTGCCAGTAGTATACAGGGGCCTGGGGCCAACGTCCTGACTTTC. Protein product: CASSIQGPGANVLTF. Supplemented by reference TRBV19 and TRBJ2-6, the full variable domain reads DGGITQSPKYLFRKEGQNVTLSCEQNLNHDAMYWYRQDPGQGLRLIYYSQIVNDFQKGDIAEGYSVSREKKESFPLTVTSAQKNPTAFYLCASSIQGPGANVLTFGAGSRLTVL.

This chain uses TRBV10-3 with TRBJ1-5, with 8 positions matching TRBD1. Germline values: CDR1 ENHRY, CDR2 SYGVKD. This CDR3 is 13 amino acids long. V lost 8 bases to trimming and J lost 4 bases; unmatched junction nucleotides: 4. The CDR3 bases are TGTGCCATCGCGGGACAGGTAAATCAGCCCCAGCATTTT. The encoded protein is CAIAGQVNQPQHF.

The chain links TRBV20-1 to TRBJ2-5, with D maybe TRBD2 (5 bases). This CDR3 has 10 amino acids. V lost 7 bases to trimming and J lost 5 bases, with 8 bases between them. Germline V gene lookup returns CDR1 DFQATT and CDR2 SNEGSKA (reference sequence). The chain's CDR3 is CSGGQETQYF. CDR3 nucleotide sequence: TGCAGTGGAGGGCAGGAGACCCAGTACTTC.

The V call is TRBV6-5, the J call TRBJ2-7; 7 nucleotides align to TRBD1. Germline V lookup: CDR1 MNHEY, CDR2 SVGAGI. This CDR3 has 13 residues. V shed 6 bases and J 5 bases; nucleotides not matched to a gene: 7. CDR3 sequence (DNA): TGTGCCAGCAGCTCCAACAGGGGTAACGAGCAGTACTTC. It encodes CASSSNRGNEQYF.

This rearrangement joins TRBV19 to TRBJ2-1; D is possibly TRBD2 (6 bases). Germline CDR1 is LNHDA and CDR2 is SQIVND (reference sequence). V lost 1 base and J 5 bases, leaving 12 bases between the germline ends. The CDR3 spans 15 residues. This chain's CDR3 is CASSIGPSDHNEQFF. CDR3 coding DNA: TGTGCCAGTAGTATAGGGCCTAGCGACCACAATGAGCAGTTCTTC.

The chain recombines TRBV19 with TRBJ1-5; D is unclear. Germline V CDR1 and CDR2: LNHDA, SQIVND (reference sequence). Between the trimmed V and J ends, which lost 7 bases and 3 bases, there was a span of 13 bases. The CDR3 sequence is 14 residues long. In nucleotides, the CDR3 is TGTGCCAGTACCATACAGATTTCCAATCAGCCCCAGCATTTT. Its translation is CASTIQISNQPQHF.

The chain couples TRBV9 to TRBJ2-3, with TRBD2 as a possible D gene (5 bases). The V gene lost 4 bases and the J gene lost 4 bases, with 16 bases spanning the gap. Germline V gene sequence: CDR1 SGDLS, CDR2 YYNGEE. This CDR3 spans 15 amino acids. The CDR3 DNA is TGTGCCAGCAGCACACGACCCTACGGGGCAGATACGCAGTATTTT. It is translated as CASSTRPYGADTQYF.